This T cell receptor beta chain was sequenced for a study of shared clonotypes between healthy human individuals. Terminally differentiated effector memory CD45RA+ cells were excluded from the naive CD8 cells, which were CD45RO-negative and positively selected for CCR7. CDR1 and CDR2 (germline): MNHEY, SMNVEV (reference sequence). V was trimmed by 6 bases and J by 2 bases, leaving 23 bases between them. This CDR3 has 17 amino acids. Profiling relied on immunoSEQ multiplex PCR, and the TCRdb table lists in-frame clones only, not all of them. The sample contains about 2 million clones, approximately 94% of which appear only once.

The chain recombines TRBV27 with TRBJ2-7; D is tentatively TRBD1 or TRBD2 (5 bases each). The sequence derives from a man aged 18 to 30 in good health. The specimen sequenced was naive CD8+ T cells sorted from blood. CDR3 nucleotide sequence: TGTGCCAGCAGCTTAATAAAAGTCCAGGGACCCCCCTACGAGCAGTACTTC. It specifies CASSLIKVQGPPYEQYF.